This T cell receptor beta chain derives from a study of a mutant IDH1 vaccine in newly diagnosed glioma. The wider study: Vaccination began 4-6 weeks post radiotherapy alone, or with temozolomide cycles. Radiotherapy, temozolomide, or both had been given previously, and both were given to most. Study observations and caveats: Variations in leading peripheral T cell clonotypes appeared to have no connection with pseudoprogression.

The length of the CDR3 is 18 residues. V shed 3 bases and J shed 0 bases, with 20 bases lying between them. Per germline, CDR1 MGHRA and CDR2 YSYEKL. The data were produced by immunoSEQ multiplex PCR, yet TCRdb's version contains in-frame clones alone and is incomplete. The data contain over 55,000 clones, roughly four fifths of them seen just once; the ten biggest clones take up under 7%. As regards this clone: Its specificity is unknown.

Noted time point: week 35, safety follow-up. A single vaccine dose contained 300 ug of mutant IDH1 20-mer peptide, and topical imiquimod was used with it. The clonotype comes from a man aged 40-55 years with glioma. The chain recombines TRBV4-1 with TRBJ1-1; D possibly corresponds to TRBD1 (6 bases). The sample in question was PBMCs, obtained from a glioma patient whose treatment included an IDH1 peptide vaccine. CDR3 sequence: CASSHPSGDRRLNTEAFF. CDR3 in DNA: TGCGCCAGCAGCCATCCTTCTGGCGACAGGAGATTGAACACTGAAGCTTTCTTT.